The rows below give T cell receptor beta chains drawn from one sample of a study of cytomegalovirus exposure and HLA in healthy donors. Profiled with immunoSEQ multiplex PCR; TCRdb holds only in-frame clones, not every one. This sample has about 260,000 clones, with around 90% found just once. Sequenced material: PBMCs. The source of these receptors is a woman aged 25 to 39 in good health and CMV-seronegative. Both conserved end residues are part of each CDR3. The D gene is left open where the match is weak. Size tells how often a clone was seen (once, few, many) or the class of an expanded clone, and some rows leave it out.

CASRLMINYGYTF | TGTGCCAGCAGACTGATGATAAACTATGGCTACACCTTC | TRBV2 | NA | TRBJ1-2 | NA
CASSLEGRNIQYF | TGTGCCAGCAGCTTAGAGGGAAGGAACATTCAGTACTTC | TRBV7-9 | NA | TRBJ2-4 | NA
CASSLTGQGFGYTF | TGTGCCAGCAGTTTAACGGGACAGGGGTTTGGCTACACCTTC | TRBV28 | TRBD1 | TRBJ1-2 | NA
CSVESLAQGGFF | TGCAGCGTTGAGTCTCTAGCCCAGGGGGGGTTCTTC | TRBV29-1 | NA | TRBJ2-1 | once
CASSLVVGGNEQFF | TGCGCCAGCAGCTTGGTTGTGGGGGGAAATGAGCAGTTCTTC | TRBV5-1 | NA | TRBJ2-1 | NA
CASSLAGTGGYEQYF | TGTGCCAGCAGTTTGGCCGGGACAGGGGGGTACGAGCAGTACTTC | TRBV28 | TRBD1 | TRBJ2-7 | NA
CASSLFPRSNEQFF | TGTGCCAGCAGCTTGTTCCCCAGATCGAATGAGCAGTTCTTC | TRBV7-3 | NA | TRBJ2-1 | NA
CASSTGQVRSDTQYF | TGTGCCAGCAGCACGGGACAGGTACGCTCAGATACGCAGTATTTT | TRBV9 | TRBD1 | TRBJ2-3 | NA
CASSPGTGGEQYF | TGTGCCAGCTCACCAGGGACAGGGGGTGAGCAGTACTTC | TRBV18 | TRBD1 | TRBJ2-7 | once
CASRGGAAYNEQFF | TGTGCCAGCAGGGGGGGGGCGGCCTACAATGAGCAGTTCTTC | TRBV6-6 | NA | TRBJ2-1 | NA
CASSSNPRLDIHEQYF | TGTGCCAGCAGTTCCAACCCTCGACTAGACATTCACGAGCAGTACTTC | TRBV6-5 | NA | TRBJ2-7 | NA
CASSARGLAKNIQYF | TGTGCCAGCAGCGCCCGGGGCCTGGCCAAAAACATTCAGTACTTC | TRBV27 | NA | TRBJ2-4 | NA
CSVGTGSEQYF | TGCAGCGTAGGGACAGGGAGCGAGCAGTACTTC | TRBV29-1 | TRBD1 | TRBJ2-7 | NA
CASSRTGGNEQFF | TGTGCCAGCAGCAGGACAGGGGGGAATGAGCAGTTCTTC | TRBV9 | TRBD1 | TRBJ2-1 | NA
CASSYMREDEQFF | TGTGCCAGCAGTTACATGCGGGAGGATGAGCAGTTCTTC | TRBV6-5 | TRBD2 | TRBJ2-1 | once
CASSEYNTLQETQYF | TGTGCCAGCAGTGAATACAACACACTCCAAGAGACCCAGTACTTC | TRBV6-1 | NA | TRBJ2-5 | NA
CAWSIGQGRPSTDTQYF | TGTGCCTGGAGTATCGGACAGGGACGGCCTAGCACAGATACGCAGTATTTT | TRBV30 | TRBD1 | TRBJ2-3 | NA
CASSSHGDYSTDTQYF | TGTGCCAGCAGCTCCCATGGGGACTACAGCACAGATACGCAGTATTTT | TRBV27 | TRBD2 | TRBJ2-3 | NA
CASSQRTSGSGETQYF | TGTGCCAGCAGTCAACGGACTAGCGGGAGTGGAGAGACCCAGTACTTC | TRBV28 | TRBD2 | TRBJ2-5 | NA
CASSPRNAGGIGELFF | TGTGCCAGCAGTCCCCGGAACGCAGGGGGAATCGGGGAGCTGTTTTTT | TRBV28 | TRBD1 | TRBJ2-2 | NA
CASSTDRDPYEQYF | TGCGCCAGCAGCACCGACAGGGACCCCTACGAGCAGTACTTC | TRBV5-1 | TRBD1 | TRBJ2-7 | NA
CASSLNRVGEQPQHF | TGTGCCAGCAGTTTGAACAGGGTTGGAGAACAGCCCCAGCATTTT | TRBV28 | NA | TRBJ1-5 | once
CASSLIGGGANVLTF | TGTGCCAGCAGTCTAATAGGAGGTGGGGCCAACGTCCTGACTTTC | TRBV6-5 | NA | TRBJ2-6 | NA
CASSVEGHNQPQHF | TGTGCCAGCAGCGTAGAAGGTCACAATCAGCCCCAGCATTTT | TRBV9 | NA | TRBJ1-5 | NA
CASSRNTGELFF | TGCGCCAGCAGCCGAAACACCGGGGAGCTGTTTTTT | TRBV4-1 | NA | TRBJ2-2 | NA
CASSQGTSGETQYF | TGCGCCAGCAGCCAAGGGACTAGCGGGGAGACCCAGTACTTC | TRBV4-1 | TRBD2 | TRBJ2-5 | NA
CATSLTTGLGYTF | TGTGCCACCAGCTTGACAACAGGGCTTGGCTACACCTTC | TRBV15 | NA | TRBJ1-2 | NA
CASKTGGTSYEQYF | TGTGCCAGCAAAACAGGGGGCACCTCCTACGAGCAGTACTTC | TRBV28 | TRBD1 | TRBJ2-7 | NA
CASSKGLAGTYEQYF | TGTGCCAGCAGCAAAGGACTAGCGGGTACCTACGAGCAGTACTTC | TRBV7-9 | TRBD2 | TRBJ2-7 | NA
CASSPWTDARTEAFF | TGTGCCAGCAGCCCATGGACAGACGCACGCACTGAAGCTTTCTTT | TRBV7-8 | NA | TRBJ1-1 | NA
CASSLLAPPQYF | TGTGCCAGCAGTCTACTAGCGCCACCCCAGTACTTC | TRBV28 | TRBD2 | TRBJ2-7 | NA
CASWGTYAYEQYF | TGTGCCAGCTGGGGGACTTATGCCTACGAGCAGTACTTC | TRBV28 | NA | TRBJ2-7 | once
CASSVYNEQFF | TGTGCCAGCAGTGTCTACAATGAGCAGTTCTTC | TRBV27 | NA | TRBJ2-1 | once
CASSPTWVTYEQYF | TGTGCCAGCAGCCCGACGTGGGTCACCTACGAGCAGTACTTC | TRBV2 | NA | TRBJ2-7 | once
CASSSGGGRETQYF | TGTGCCAGCAGCTCGGGTGGGGGTCGAGAGACCCAGTACTTC | TRBV7-8 | NA | TRBJ2-5 | NA
CAWSGTAEAFF | TGTGCCTGGAGTGGGACAGCCGAAGCTTTCTTT | TRBV30 | NA | TRBJ1-1 | NA
CASSQERLTGELFF | TGCGCCAGCAGCCAAGAGCGGCTGACCGGGGAGCTGTTTTTT | TRBV4-3 | NA | TRBJ2-2 | NA
CASSHLNGREGGEQFF | TGCGCCAGCAGTCACCTCAATGGAAGGGAGGGCGGTGAGCAGTTCTTC | TRBV23-1 | TRBD2 | TRBJ2-1 | NA
CASRGYQETQYF | TGTGCCAGCAGGGGTTACCAAGAGACCCAGTACTTC | TRBV27 | NA | TRBJ2-5 | NA
CASSIPFPGGRTEAFF | TGTGCCAGTAGTATACCCTTCCCAGGGGGACGGACTGAAGCTTTCTTT | TRBV19 | TRBD1 | TRBJ1-1 | NA
CSAGLAVQDTQYF | TGCAGCGCTGGACTAGCGGTCCAAGATACGCAGTATTTT | TRBV29-1 | TRBD2 | TRBJ2-3 | NA
CARPQGHPLYEQYF | TGTGCCAGACCCCAAGGACATCCTCTCTACGAGCAGTACTTC | TRBV19 | NA | TRBJ2-7 | NA
CASSHQLPEQYF | TGTGCCAGCAGTCACCAGCTACCCGAGCAGTACTTC | TRBV2 | NA | TRBJ2-7 | NA
CSVSDAEAFF | TGCAGCGTATCGGACGCTGAAGCTTTCTTT | TRBV29-1 | NA | TRBJ1-1 | NA